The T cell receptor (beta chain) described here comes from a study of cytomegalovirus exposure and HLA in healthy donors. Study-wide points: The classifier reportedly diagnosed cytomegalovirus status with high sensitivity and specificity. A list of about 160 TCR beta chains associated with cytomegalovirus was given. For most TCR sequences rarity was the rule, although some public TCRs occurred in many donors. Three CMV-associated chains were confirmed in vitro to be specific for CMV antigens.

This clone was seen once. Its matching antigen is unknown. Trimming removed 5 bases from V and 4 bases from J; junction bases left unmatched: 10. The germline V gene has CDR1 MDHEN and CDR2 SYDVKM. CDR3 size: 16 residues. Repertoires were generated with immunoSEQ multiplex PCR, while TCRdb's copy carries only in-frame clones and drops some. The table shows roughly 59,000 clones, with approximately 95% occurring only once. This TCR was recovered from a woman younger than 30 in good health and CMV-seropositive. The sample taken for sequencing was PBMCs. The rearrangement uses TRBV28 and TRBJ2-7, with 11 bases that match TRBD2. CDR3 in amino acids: CASSRTGTSGKYEQYF. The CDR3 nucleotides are TGTGCCAGCAGTCGAACCGGGACTAGCGGAAAATACGAGCAGTACTTC.